This TCR beta chain was profiled in a study of shared clonotypes between healthy human individuals. Study at large: Three plates were used per donor for CD4 naive, three for CD4 memory, two for CD8 naive and one for CD8 memory. General study findings and limits: A few donors showed sharing of 4.5% to 5% of naive CD4 clonotypes. Rarefaction demonstrated incomplete sorted-subset sequencing despite large depth.

The CDR3 is made up of 15 amino acids. Per the germline V gene, CDR1 is LNHDA and CDR2 is SQIVND (reference sequence). Trimming stripped 5 bases from V and 11 bases from J, with 19 bases between. Over several immunoSEQ plates, each subset's genomic DNA was distributed in even portions. Sequenced by immunoSEQ multiplex PCR; TCRdb stores in-frame clones only, minus some. The sample lists 2 million to 2.5 million clones; approximately 96% were seen once. Turning to this clone: The target antigen is unknown.

This rearrangement joins TRBV19 to TRBJ1-6; weak D call: TRBD1 (6 bases). The receptor comes from a man between 18 and 29 years old in good health. The sequencing input was naive CD4+ T cells sorted from blood. Subset defined: CD45RA+ positively selected. Written as DNA, the CDR3 is TGTGCCAGTAGTTACGGGACAAGGGATTTTCCACCCCTCCACTTT. This codes for CASSYGTRDFPPLHF.